This TCR beta chain appears in the sequencing data of a study of T-cell memory formation after mild COVID-19. Study context: Largely, TCR clusters stayed within a single donor. Points from the study as a whole: For contracting clones, CD4+ ones sat mainly in CM and EM, CD8+ in EMRA.

On this clonotype itself: Its antigen is still unknown.

The CDR3 totals 16 residues. The ends lost 5 bases at V and 4 bases at J; junction bases unmatched: 9. Germline lookup yields CDR1 LGHDT and CDR2 YNNKEL (reference sequence). A 5'RACE reaction primed in the constant segment made cDNA libraries of TCR alpha and TCR beta, and these carried sample barcodes and UMIs. MiXCR, run by TCRdb on the 5' RACE reads, gives a single entry per CDR3 protein. The sample contains about 100,000 distinct CDR3 sequences, over 13% of which appear only once. The receptor was derived from a man between 18 and 35 years old who had mild COVID-19 (a few samples of this study predate the infection). Cell type and time point are not known. The sample comprised PBMCs or a T cell subset sorted from them (not recorded which). The gene calls are TRBV3-1 and TRBJ2-2, with 8 nucleotides matching TRBD1. The CDR3 spells CASSERQGTGTGELFF. As DNA, the CDR3 is TGTGCCAGCAGCGAGAGACAGGGGACGGGCACCGGGGAGCTGTTTTTT. Based on the CDR3 plus reference TRBV3-1 and TRBJ2-2, the full variable domain is DTAVSQTPKYLVTQMGNDKSIKCEQNLGHDTMYWYKQDSKKFLKIMFSYNNKELIINETVPNRFSPKSPDKAHLNLHINSLELGDSAVYFCASSERQGTGTGELFFGEGSRLTVL.